The clone carrying this T cell receptor beta chain was recorded only once. Its antigen is unknown. CDR3 regions were amplified by Arm-PCR using iRepertoire HTBI primers to build TCR beta libraries. Per the authors' pipeline: Detected in the samples were 55 to 65 TRBV and 14 to 15 TRBJ segments. MiXCR, applied by TCRdb to the multiplex PCR reads, yields one record per CDR3 protein. TCRdb, rather than the study authors, made the V and J calls. The top ten clones hold 25% to 30% of a sample with a few hundred thousand distinct CDR3 sequences, approximately 15% of them seen once. The time point denotes: newly diagnosed GD, antithyroid drugs for less than 3 months. PBMC-derived RNA was used for the TCR library. Germline CDR1 and CDR2: MNHEY and SVGEGT. The CDR3 runs to 18 residues. With 8 bases clipped from V and 0 bases from J, the junction kept 17 bases outside the gene matches. The data stem from a study of regulatory T cells in long-lasting Graves disease.

Study observations and caveats: Newly diagnosed patients shared approximately 1,000 public clonotypes; persistent patients shared a few thousand. Accuracy was perhaps lowered by the small sample size.

The data were also submitted as part of a second study, on T cells in Graves' hyperthyroidism and ophthalmopathy. From that study: For ophthalmopathy, model prediction preceded onset by a median about 6 months.

The V and J genes are TRBV6-2 or TRBV6-3 and TRBJ2-7; 9 positions match TRBD2. Sequencing used peripheral blood mononuclear cells (PBMCs), obtained at new diagnosis, from a patient treated with antithyroid drugs. The origin of this receptor is a man aged 35-49 years with Graves disease. The CDR3 reads CASAATGLAFFSSYEQYF. Here the CDR3 DNA reads TGTGCCAGCGCCGCAACGGGACTAGCATTTTTCAGCTCCTACGAGCAGTACTTC.